A selection of T cell receptor beta chains follows, all from one sample in a study of blood T cell repertoires in COVID-19. Clones were read by immunoSEQ multiplex PCR, and TCRdb kept only the in-frame ones, dropping some. The sample has over 400,000 clones, about nine tenths seen once. Specimen: peripheral blood. These receptors originate from a young woman with active or convalescent COVID-19. Both conserved end residues are part of each CDR3. D genes are given only for firm matches. Where a row states a size, it is once, few, many or the class of an expanded clone; other rows omit it.

len	v_gene	abundance	d_gene	j_gene	CDR3nt	CDR3aa
17	TRBV10-3	NA	NA	TRBJ1-2	TGTGCCATCAGTGAGAGTTTAAGTGGCCGCTCCAACTATGGCTACACCTTC	CAISESLSGRSNYGYTF
14	TRBV5-1	NA	NA	TRBJ2-7	TGCGCCAGCAGCTTTAGGCGGCCCTCCTACGAGCAGTACTTC	CASSFRRPSYEQYF
19	TRBV1	NA	NA	TRBJ1-5	TGCACCAGCAGCCTCCGGGACAGGGACGCGGAGAGTAGCAATCAGCCCCAGCATTTT	CTSSLRDRDAESSNQPQHF
12	TRBV29-1	few	NA	TRBJ1-2	TGCAGCGTTGAGGCAGGGAACTATGGCTACACCTTC	CSVEAGNYGYTF
12	TRBV6-6	NA	NA	TRBJ1-1	TGTGCCAGCAGCCTCACAAACACTGAAGCTTTCTTT	CASSLTNTEAFF
16	TRBV6-1	NA	NA	TRBJ1-3	TGTGCCAGCAGTGCCGGGTGGGGGGGCTCTGGAAACACCATATATTTT	CASSAGWGGSGNTIYF
16	TRBV5-4	NA	TRBD2	TRBJ2-1	TGTGCCAGCAGCTTGGGTTCTAGCGGGAGCTACAATGAGCAGTTCTTC	CASSLGSSGSYNEQFF
16	TRBV5-1	NA	NA	TRBJ2-1	TGCGCCAGCAGCTCCTCAGGGGAAGTGTCCTACAATGAGCAGTTCTTC	CASSSSGEVSYNEQFF
15	TRBV5-1	NA	TRBD1	TRBJ2-1	TGCGCCAGCAGCCCATGGGACAGCTCCTACAATGAGCAGTTCTTC	CASSPWDSSYNEQFF
14	TRBV2	NA	TRBD1	TRBJ1-2	TGTGCCAGCAGTGACGGGGGACAGGGTTATGGCTACACCTTC	CASSDGGQGYGYTF
16	TRBV6-5	NA	NA	TRBJ1-4	TGTGCCAGCAGTTACGGTAGTGCGTCAACTAATGAAAAACTGTTTTTT	CASSYGSASTNEKLFF
17	TRBV10-3	NA	NA	TRBJ2-2	TGTGCCATCAGTGAGTCCTCCCCGACTAGTTGGGCCGGGGAGCTGTTTTTT	CAISESSPTSWAGELFF
14	TRBV19	NA	TRBD2	TRBJ2-7	TGTGCCAGTAACACGGGGGGACCCTCCTACGAGCAGTACTTC	CASNTGGPSYEQYF
15	TRBV18	once	NA	TRBJ2-3	TGTGCCAGCTCACCATCGTTACTAATGACAGATACGCAGTATTTT	CASSPSLLMTDTQYF
14	TRBV27	NA	TRBD1	TRBJ1-2	TGTGCCAGCAGTCGGCTATCGACAGGGGATGGCTACACCTTC	CASSRLSTGDGYTF
11	TRBV19	NA	NA	TRBJ2-7	TGTGCCAGCGCAGGGATCTACGAGCAGTACTTC	CASAGIYEQYF
16	TRBV5-5	once	NA	TRBJ1-4	TGTGCCAGCAGCCTCTGGCAAGGGGTAACTAATGAAAAACTGTTTTTT	CASSLWQGVTNEKLFF
15	TRBV19	NA	TRBD2	TRBJ2-1	TGTGCCAGTAGTACTCGGACTAGCAGCTACAATGAGCAGTTCTTC	CASSTRTSSYNEQFF
14	TRBV27	NA	TRBD1	TRBJ2-7	TGTGCCAGCAGTTTATTGGACAGGCTGCCCGAGCAGTACTTC	CASSLLDRLPEQYF
18	TRBV5-1	NA	TRBD2	TRBJ2-3	TGCGCCAGCAGCTTGGAGAGGGGACTAGCGGGAGTTGTAGATACGCAGTATTTT	CASSLERGLAGVVDTQYF
14	TRBV15	NA	NA	TRBJ1-4	TGTGCCACCAGCAGAGGCAGCGGTCATGAAAAACTGTTTTTT	CATSRGSGHEKLFF
15	TRBV11-2	NA	NA	TRBJ2-6	TGTGCCAGCAGCTCGGTGAGCTCTGGGGCCAACGTCCTGACTTTC	CASSSVSSGANVLTF
14	TRBV5-1	once	NA	TRBJ1-4	TGCGCCAGCAGCTTGGCGGGGGGTAATGAAAAACTGTTTTTT	CASSLAGGNEKLFF
13	TRBV7-2	NA	NA	TRBJ1-2	TGTGCCAGCAGCTTTGACAGGTCCTATGGCTACACCTTC	CASSFDRSYGYTF
14	TRBV5-1	NA	TRBD2	TRBJ2-7	TGCGCCAGCGCCTCTAGCGGGGGGTCCTACGAGCAGTACTTC	CASASSGGSYEQYF
13	TRBV18	NA	NA	TRBJ2-7	TGTGCCAGCTCATCGAGGAACTCCTACGAGCAGTACTTC	CASSSRNSYEQYF
17	TRBV25-1	few	TRBD1	TRBJ2-6	TGTGCCAGCAGCTGGACAGGGGGCGACTCTGGGGCCAACGTCCTGACTTTC	CASSWTGGDSGANVLTF
17	TRBV5-5	NA	TRBD1	TRBJ2-3	TGTGCCAGCAGCTTAGAAGAGGGACAGGCCGTCGCAGATACGCAGTATTTT	CASSLEEGQAVADTQYF
15	TRBV2	NA	NA	TRBJ1-4	TGTGCCAGCAGTGAAAGAGGGACAACTAATGAAAAACTGTTTTTT	CASSERGTTNEKLFF
12	TRBV2	NA	NA	TRBJ1-2	TGTGCCACCACGGACAGCTACTATGGCTACACCTTC	CATTDSYYGYTF
15	TRBV11-2	NA	NA	TRBJ2-1	TGTGCCAGCAGGGAGGGAGGATTTGGTTACAATGAGCAGTTCTTC	CASREGGFGYNEQFF
14	TRBV6-5	NA	NA	TRBJ1-1	TGTGCCAGCAGTTTTGGGCCTTGGAACACTGAAGCTTTCTTT	CASSFGPWNTEAFF
13	TRBV3-1/TRBV3-2	NA	NA	TRBJ2-7	TGTGCCAGCAGCGTACAGCTCTCCTACGAGCAGTACTTC	CASSVQLSYEQYF
15	TRBV18	NA	NA	TRBJ1-3	TGTGCCAGCTCACTAACTGAGCCCCCTGGAAACACCATATATTTT	CASSLTEPPGNTIYF
18	TRBV24-1	NA	NA	TRBJ2-1	TGTGCCACCAGTGTCTTCGCCCCCTTGTCGACATACCGCCGAGAGCAGTTCTTC	CATSVFAPLSTYRREQFF
11	TRBV2	NA	NA	TRBJ1-2	TGTGCCAGCAAGGGGGGGTATGGCTACACCTTC	CASKGGYGYTF
14	TRBV5-5	NA	NA	TRBJ1-2	TGTGCCAGCAGCTTGGCCTTACAAGTACCCGGCTACACCTTC	CASSLALQVPGYTF
15	TRBV4-2	NA	NA	TRBJ1-2	TGTGCCAGCAGCCAAGATACATTATCTAACTATGGCTACACCTTC	CASSQDTLSNYGYTF
13	TRBV6-5	NA	NA	TRBJ2-1	TGTGCCAGCAGTTACGGCGGGTGGAGTGAGCAGTTCTTC	CASSYGGWSEQFF
13	TRBV19	NA	NA	TRBJ1-5	TGTGCCAGTAGTATAGGAGTCAATCAGCCCCAGCATTTT	CASSIGVNQPQHF
13	TRBV6-5	NA	TRBD1	TRBJ1-2	TGTGCCAGCAGTTCCGGGACAGGGGTCGGCTACACCTTC	CASSSGTGVGYTF
13	TRBV5-4	NA	NA	TRBJ2-7	TGTGCCAGCAGCTTCGACAGTTCCTACGAGCAGTACTTC	CASSFDSSYEQYF
14	TRBV6-5	NA	NA	TRBJ1-1	TGTGCCAGCAGCACACAACAGGAGCCGAATGAAGCTTTCTTT	CASSTQQEPNEAFF
14	TRBV5-1	NA	TRBD2	TRBJ2-5	TGCGCCAGCCGGACTAGCGGGGGGGCGGAGACCCAGTACTTC	CASRTSGGAETQYF
18	TRBV27	NA	TRBD2	TRBJ2-7	TGTGCCAGCAGTTTAACCCTCGGGAGGGGGGGGAAGCTTCACGAGCAGTACTTC	CASSLTLGRGGKLHEQYF
15	TRBV7-6	NA	TRBD2	TRBJ2-5	TGTGCCAGCAGCTACCAAAGACTAGCGGAAGAGACCCAGTACTTC	CASSYQRLAEETQYF
13	TRBV19	NA	NA	TRBJ2-7	TGTGCCAGTAGTATAGTATCTGGCGGTGGGCAGTACTTC	CASSIVSGGGQYF
15	TRBV5-3	NA	TRBD1	TRBJ1-5	TGTGCCAGAAGCTTGGAAGGGGGCAGCAATCAGCCCCAGCATTTT	CARSLEGGSNQPQHF